The 5 T cell receptor beta chains below come from one sample, sequenced in a study of long-term antiretroviral therapy in people with HIV. Sequencing relied on immunoSEQ assay v3.0, run at survey level. Measured with immunoSEQ multiplex PCR; TCRdb has only the in-frame clones, and not every one. The table lists 15,000 to 20,000 clones, about 91% of them singletons, with roughly 15% in the top ten. The input for sequencing was unsorted PBMCs, taken about 2.4 years before starting antiretroviral therapy. These receptors all stem from a woman aged 25 to 39 with HIV.

The J gene is TRBJ1-2, the V gene TRBV7-8, with D possibly matching TRBD1 (6 bases). V was clipped by 1 base and J by 8 bases, with 14 bases between them. Germline CDR1 and CDR2: SGHVS and FQNEAQ. CDR3 length equals 14 residues. The CDR3 DNA reads TGTGCCAGCAGCTTAGGGAGGACAGTTCCCGGCTACACCTTC. It is translated as CASSLGRTVPGYTF.

The chain employs TRBV7-8 and TRBJ2-7; 12 bases line up with TRBD2. The CDR3 is made up of 16 amino acids. J lost 0 bases, V lost 2 bases, and 2 bases had no gene match. Germline lookup yields CDR1 SGHVS and CDR2 FQNEAQ. CDR3 sequence (DNA): TGTGCCAGCAGCTTAAGACTAGCGGGGGTCTCCTACGAGCAGTACTTC. As protein: CASSLRLAGVSYEQYF.

The V gene is TRBV6-6, the J gene TRBJ1-3; a possible D gene is TRBD1 (6 bases). CDR3 length equals 15 residues. CDR1 is MNHNY and CDR2 is SVGAGI in the germline V gene (reference sequence). V lost 7 bases to trimming and J lost 2 bases, with 15 bases between them. CDR3 amino acids: CASIPPGEAGNTIYF. The DNA for the CDR3 is TGTGCCAGCATTCCACCAGGGGAGGCTGGAAACACCATATATTTT.

The chain recombines TRBV27 with TRBJ2-3, with 14 bases that match TRBD2. The CDR3 totals 19 residues. The germline V gene has CDR1 MNHEY and CDR2 SMNVEV (reference sequence). The trim removed 3 bases at V and 2 bases at J, leaving 10 bases unmatched. The CDR3, as DNA: TGTGCCAGCAGTTTCGATACCGGGACTAGCGGGGGAATCACAGATACGCAGTATTTT. Its protein is CASSFDTGTSGGITDTQYF.

J is TRBJ2-3 and V is TRBV2; TRBD2 aligns across 7 bases. J lost 2 bases, V lost 4 bases, and 6 bases had no gene match. Germline assignment: CDR1 SNHLY and CDR2 FYNNEI. This CDR3 contains 15 residues. In nucleotides, the CDR3 is TGTGCCAGCAGTGGTCGTCGGGGGGTCACAGATACGCAGTATTTT. This sequence encodes CASSGRRGVTDTQYF.